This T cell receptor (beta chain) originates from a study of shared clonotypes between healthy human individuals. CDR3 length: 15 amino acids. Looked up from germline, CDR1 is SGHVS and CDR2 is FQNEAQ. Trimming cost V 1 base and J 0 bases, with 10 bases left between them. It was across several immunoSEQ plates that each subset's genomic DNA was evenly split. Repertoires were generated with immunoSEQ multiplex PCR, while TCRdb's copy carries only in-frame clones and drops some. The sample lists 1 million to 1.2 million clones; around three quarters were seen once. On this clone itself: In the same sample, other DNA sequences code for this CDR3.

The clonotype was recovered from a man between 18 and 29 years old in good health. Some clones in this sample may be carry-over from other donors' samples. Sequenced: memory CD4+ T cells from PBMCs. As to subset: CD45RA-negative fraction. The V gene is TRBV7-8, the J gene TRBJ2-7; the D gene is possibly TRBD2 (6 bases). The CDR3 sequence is CASSLGTGSSYEQYF. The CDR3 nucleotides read TGTGCCAGCAGCTTAGGGACCGGGAGCTCCTACGAGCAGTACTTC.